This T cell receptor (beta chain) was found in a study of CD8 T cells in Susac syndrome. RNA was extracted with the RNeasy kit, and a quantity of 0.5 to 1 ug was reverse transcribed using random hexamers. The method of amplification for TCR beta CDR3 was immunoSEQ multiplex PCR, covering 54 Vbeta and 13 Jbeta. TCRdb reanalysed the immunoSEQ multiplex PCR reads using MiXCR and keeps one entry per CDR3 protein. Of hundreds of thousands of distinct CDR3 sequences listed, roughly 85% were seen once; the top ten hold approximately 0.11%. Trimming removed 7 bases at V and 0 bases at J, with 16 bases between. Germline CDR1 reads SNHLY; CDR2 reads FYNNEI. The CDR3 runs 15 residues. Negative isolation yielded CD4+ and CD8+ T cells, and FACS enriched TEMRA cells.

V is TRBV2 and J is TRBJ2-7; D is possibly TRBD2 (7 bases). The material sequenced was CD8+ T cells from PBMCs. The clonotype was recovered from a human donor with multiple sclerosis. DNA of the CDR3: TGTGCCAGCACCCAAGGGGGAGGGAGCTCCTACGAGCAGTACTTC. Its translation: CASTQGGGSSYEQYF.